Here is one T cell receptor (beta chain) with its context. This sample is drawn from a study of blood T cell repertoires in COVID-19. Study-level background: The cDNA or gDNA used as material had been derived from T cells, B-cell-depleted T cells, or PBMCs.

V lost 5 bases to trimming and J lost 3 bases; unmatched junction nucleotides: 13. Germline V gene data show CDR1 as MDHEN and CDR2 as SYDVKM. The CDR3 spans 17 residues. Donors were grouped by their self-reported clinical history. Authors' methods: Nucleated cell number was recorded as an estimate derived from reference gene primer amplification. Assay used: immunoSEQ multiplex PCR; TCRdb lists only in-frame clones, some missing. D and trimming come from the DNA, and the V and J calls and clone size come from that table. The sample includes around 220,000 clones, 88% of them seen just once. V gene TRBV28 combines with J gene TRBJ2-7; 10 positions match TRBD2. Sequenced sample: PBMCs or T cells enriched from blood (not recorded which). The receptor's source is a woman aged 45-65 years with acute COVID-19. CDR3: CASSPSYLGLAIYEQYF. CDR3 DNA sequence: TGTGCCAGCAGTCCTAGTTACTTGGGACTAGCGATCTACGAGCAGTACTTC. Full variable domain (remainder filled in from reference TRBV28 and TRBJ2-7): DVKVTQSSRYLVKRTGEKVFLECVQDMDHENMFWYRQDPGLGLRLIYFSYDVKMKEKGDIPEGYSVSREKKERFSLILESASTNQTSMYLCASSPSYLGLAIYEQYFGPGTRLTVT.